The 7 T cell receptor beta chains presented below share a single source sample, sequenced in a study of T-cell reconstitution after alpha-beta-depleted transplantation in children. A TCRbeta library incorporating unique molecular identifiers was prepared. TCRdb reprocessed the PCR reads via MiXCR and lists one record per CDR3 protein. The data show fewer than 550,000 distinct CDR3 sequences, over 9.5% seen once. The source material was PBMCs, mostly from graft donor cells, sampled 180 days after TCRalphabeta/CD19-depleted stem cell transplant. The receptors originated from a female patient aged 2-15 years who had a stem cell transplant for aplastic anemia, so the T cells may come from the graft donor.

This clonotype came up a few times. J is TRBJ2-1 and V is TRBV6-2 or TRBV6-3; 7 bases match TRBD2. This CDR3 region has 18 residues. Germline-derived CDR1 and CDR2 are MNHEY and SVGEGT. The J segment lost 0 bases and the V segment lost 2 bases, leaving 10 bases of the junction unmatched. CDR3 sequence reads: CASSYVSGGRSSYNEQFF. The DNA for the CDR3 is TGTGCCAGCAGTTACGTCTCGGGAGGCCGCAGCTCCTACAATGAGCAGTTCTTC.

The chain recombines TRBV30 with TRBJ1-5, with TRBD1 matching 8 bases. CDR3 length equals 14 residues. Germline-derived CDR1 and CDR2 are GTSNPN and SVGIG (reference sequence). The V gene end was trimmed by 2 bases and the J gene end by 2 bases; junction bases not matched to a gene: 2. The CDR3 spells CAWSQDRGNQPQHF. The CDR3, as DNA: TGTGCCTGGAGTCAGGACAGGGGCAATCAGCCCCAGCATTTT.

This clonotype was seen only a few times. The CDR3 DNA follows: TGCGCCAGCAGCCAAGAGGGGGCGCGGGGTCAGCCCCAGCATTTT. Amino acids: CASSQEGARGQPQHF. The chain recombines TRBV4-3 with TRBJ1-5, with D maybe TRBD1 (6 bases). Looked up from germline, CDR1 is LGHNA and CDR2 is YSLEER. The ends were cut back, 0 bases at V and 6 bases at J, with 12 bases in the middle. There are 15 residues in the CDR3.

The chain links TRBV6-5 to TRBJ2-2; D gene unclear. CDR3 length equals 14 residues. The germline V and J ends were trimmed by 3 bases and 1 base, with 6 bases remaining between them. Germline V lookup: CDR1 MNHEY, CDR2 SVGAGI. This CDR3 is CASSYLKNTGELFF. CDR3 DNA: TGTGCCAGCAGTTATCTGAAGAACACCGGGGAGCTGTTTTTT.

The sample holds a few counts of this clonotype. CDR3 nucleotide sequence: TGTGCCAGCAGTTATGGTCGACTAGCGGGAGCCTACGAGCAGTACTTC. This gives the protein CASSYGRLAGAYEQYF. The V gene is TRBV6-2 or TRBV6-3, the J gene TRBJ2-7; 12 nucleotides match TRBD2. In germline, CDR1 is MNHEY, CDR2 SVGEGT. This CDR3 region has 16 residues. The V and J ends lost 3 bases and 2 bases, in that order; junction bases with no gene match: 5.

This clonotype was found a few times. CDR3 loop: CASSCLSPGTWGEQYV. Here the CDR3 DNA reads TGTGCCAGCAGTTGTCTGTCCCCTGGGACCTGGGGCGAGCAGTACGTC. The V gene is TRBV12-3 or TRBV12-4, the J gene TRBJ2-7, with D perhaps given as TRBD1 or TRBD2 (5 bases each). The CDR3 loop spans 16 amino acids. Trimming stripped 4 bases from V and 6 bases from J, with 22 bases between.

The chain employs TRBV20-1 and TRBJ2-7; D is ambiguous. The CDR3 sequence is 13 residues long. V was pared by 5 bases and J by 0 bases, with 11 bases between. Germline CDR1 and CDR2: DFQATT and SNEGSKA (reference sequence). The chain's CDR3 is CSASGPSSYEQYF. In DNA form, the CDR3 reads TGCAGTGCTTCCGGGCCAAGCTCCTACGAGCAGTACTTC.